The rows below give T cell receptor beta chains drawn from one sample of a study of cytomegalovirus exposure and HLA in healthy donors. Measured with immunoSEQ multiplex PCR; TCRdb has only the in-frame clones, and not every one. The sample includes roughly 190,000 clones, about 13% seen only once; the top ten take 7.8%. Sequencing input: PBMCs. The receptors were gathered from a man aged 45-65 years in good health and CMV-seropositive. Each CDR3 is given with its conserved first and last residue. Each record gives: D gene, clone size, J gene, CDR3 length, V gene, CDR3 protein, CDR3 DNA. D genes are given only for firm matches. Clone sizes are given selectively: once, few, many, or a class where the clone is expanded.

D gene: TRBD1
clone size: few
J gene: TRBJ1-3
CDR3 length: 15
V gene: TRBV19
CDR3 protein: CAASGTGTLKNTIYF
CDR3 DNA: TGTGCCGCCTCCGGGACAGGGACTTTGAAGAACACCATATATTTT

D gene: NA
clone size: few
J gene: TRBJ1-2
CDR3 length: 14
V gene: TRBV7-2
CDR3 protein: CASSLGGPYPGYTF
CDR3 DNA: TGTGCCAGCAGCTTAGGAGGGCCCTATCCCGGCTACACCTTC

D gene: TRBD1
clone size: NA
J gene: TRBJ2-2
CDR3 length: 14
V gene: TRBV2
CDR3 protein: CASNRDSNTGELFF
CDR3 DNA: TGTGCCAGCAATCGGGACAGCAACACCGGGGAGCTGTTTTTT

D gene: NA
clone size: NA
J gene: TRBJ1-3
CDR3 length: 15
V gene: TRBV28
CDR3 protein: CASSPARHSGNTIYF
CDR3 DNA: TGTGCCAGCAGTCCGGCCAGACACTCTGGAAACACCATATATTTT

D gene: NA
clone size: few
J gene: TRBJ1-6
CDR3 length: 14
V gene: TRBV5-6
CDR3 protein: CASSLGRHDSPLHF
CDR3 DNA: TGTGCCAGCAGCTTGGGTCGACACGACTCACCCCTCCACTTT

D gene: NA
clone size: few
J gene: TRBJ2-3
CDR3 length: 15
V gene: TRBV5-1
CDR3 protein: CASSLELPGSDTQYF
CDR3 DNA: TGCGCCAGCAGCTTGGAACTGCCGGGGAGTGATACGCAGTATTTT

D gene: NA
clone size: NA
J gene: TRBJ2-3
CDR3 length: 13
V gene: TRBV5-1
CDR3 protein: CASSSGSTDTQYF
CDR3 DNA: TGCGCCAGCAGTAGCGGTAGCACAGATACGCAGTATTTT

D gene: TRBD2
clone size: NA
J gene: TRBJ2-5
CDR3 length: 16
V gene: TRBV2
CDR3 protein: CASFAFRKRGIETQYF
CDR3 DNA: TGTGCCAGCTTCGCCTTTAGGAAGCGGGGGATCGAGACCCAGTACTTC

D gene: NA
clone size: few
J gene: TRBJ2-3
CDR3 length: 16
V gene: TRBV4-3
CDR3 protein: CASSQDYSVPTDTQYF
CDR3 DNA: TGCGCCAGCAGCCAAGATTATAGCGTTCCCACAGATACGCAGTATTTT

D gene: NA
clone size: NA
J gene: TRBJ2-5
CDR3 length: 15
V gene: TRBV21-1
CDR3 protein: CASSSGHGRQETQYF
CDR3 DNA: TGTGCCAGCAGCTCTGGGCACGGCAGACAAGAGACCCAGTACTTC

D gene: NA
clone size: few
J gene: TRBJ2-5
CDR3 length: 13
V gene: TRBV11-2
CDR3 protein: CASSPRLQETQYF
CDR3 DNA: TGTGCCAGCAGCCCTAGATTACAAGAGACCCAGTACTTC

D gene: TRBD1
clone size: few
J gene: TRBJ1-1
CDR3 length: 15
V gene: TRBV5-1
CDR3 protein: CASSFQGAGNTEAFF
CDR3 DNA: TGCGCCAGCAGCTTCCAGGGGGCGGGGAACACTGAAGCTTTCTTT

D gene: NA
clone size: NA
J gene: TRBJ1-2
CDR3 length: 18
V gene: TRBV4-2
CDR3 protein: CASSPEGWGGTPDQSYTF
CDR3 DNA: TGTGCCAGCAGCCCCGAGGGTTGGGGGGGAACCCCTGACCAGAGCTACACCTTC

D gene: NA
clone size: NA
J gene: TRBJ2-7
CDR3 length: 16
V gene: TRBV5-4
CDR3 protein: CASSLGGTSLSYEQYF
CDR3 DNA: TGTGCCAGCAGCTTGGGGGGGACTTCTCTCTCCTACGAGCAGTACTTC

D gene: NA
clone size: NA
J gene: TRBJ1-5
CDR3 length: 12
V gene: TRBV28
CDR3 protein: CASTGGEQPQHF
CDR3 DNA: TGTGCCAGCACGGGGGGGGAACAGCCCCAGCATTTT

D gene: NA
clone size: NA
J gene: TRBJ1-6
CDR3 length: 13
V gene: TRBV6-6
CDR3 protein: CASKGRGNSPLHF
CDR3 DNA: TGTGCCAGCAAAGGCAGGGGAAATTCACCCCTCCACTTT

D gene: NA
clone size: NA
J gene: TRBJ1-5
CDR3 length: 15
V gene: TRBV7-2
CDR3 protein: CASSLDSGRNQPQHF
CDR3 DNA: TGTGCCAGCAGCTTAGACTCGGGAAGGAATCAGCCCCAGCATTTT

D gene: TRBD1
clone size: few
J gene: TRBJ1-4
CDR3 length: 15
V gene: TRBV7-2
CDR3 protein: CASSGDRATNEKLFF
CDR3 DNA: TGTGCCAGCAGCGGGGACAGGGCAACTAATGAAAAACTGTTTTTT

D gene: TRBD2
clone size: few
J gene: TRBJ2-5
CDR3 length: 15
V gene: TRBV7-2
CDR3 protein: CASSRRLAGVETQYF
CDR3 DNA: TGTGCCAGCAGTAGGAGACTAGCGGGGGTAGAGACCCAGTACTTC

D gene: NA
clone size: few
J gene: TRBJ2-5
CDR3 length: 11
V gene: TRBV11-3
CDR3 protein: CASSSGETQYF
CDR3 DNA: TGTGCCAGCAGTTCAGGAGAGACCCAGTACTTC